The text below deals with one T cell receptor (beta chain). These data come from a study of a mutant IDH1 vaccine in newly diagnosed glioma. Study background: Prior therapy was radiotherapy, temozolomide, or both; most received both.

Looked up from germline, CDR1 is MNHEY and CDR2 is SVGAGI. V shed 9 bases and J shed 9 bases, with 18 bases lying between them. CDR3 length: 12 amino acids. The table came from immunoSEQ multiplex PCR; TCRdb's copy has only in-frame clones and leaves some out. The sample has 25,000 to 35,000 clones, approximately 80% seen once. The time point here: baseline, week 1 (first vaccination visit). As for treatment: pre-vaccination baseline after standard-of-care therapy. Donors harbored newly found WHO grade 3 or 4 IDH1-mutant, ATRX-lost astrocytomas. The sequences come from PBMCs, collected from a glioma patient treated with radiotherapy, temozolomide or both. The chain recombines TRBV6-5 with TRBJ2-7; D is unresolved. This clonotype was sampled from a man aged 25 to 40 with glioma. The CDR3 nucleotides read TGTGCCAGTGGAAGAGACTCGGCTACGCAGTACTTC. This codes for CASGRDSATQYF.